The rows below give T cell receptor beta chains drawn from one sample of a study of beta chain features in type 1 diabetes. The data were produced by immunoSEQ multiplex PCR, yet TCRdb's version contains in-frame clones alone and is incomplete. This table holds about 700,000 clones, roughly 13% found once. Sequenced material: naive CD4+ T cells from blood. The source of these receptors is a man between 18 and 35 years old with type 1 diabetes. The conserved cysteine and the conserved F or W are not part of the CDR3 here.

V gene,CDR3 length,J gene,CDR3 protein
TRBV7-9,10,TRBJ1-4,ASSLGWEKLF
TRBV7-9,12,TRBJ1-6,ASSLSDYNSPLH
TRBV6-1,13,TRBJ2-1,ASSEGVGNYNEQF
TRBV6-6,13,TRBJ1-2,ASSYLDRDEGGYT
TRBV5-1,13,TRBJ2-3,ASTQTETGPDTQY
TRBV4-2,16,TRBJ2-6,ASSPPRDRGAGANVLT
TRBV7-6,13,TRBJ1-2,ASSLSAQLDDGYT
TRBV4-1,12,TRBJ2-3,ASSQGVRRDTQY
TRBV5-6,10,TRBJ1-2,ASSLSNYGYT
TRBV7-2,13,TRBJ1-6,ASSLAARGSSPLH
TRBV28,10,TRBJ2-7,ATTGQLYEQY
TRBV18,11,TRBJ1-1,ASSPTRYTEAF
TRBV5-4,13,TRBJ2-5,ASSSGLAGGETQY
TRBV5-1,14,TRBJ2-3,ASTRGGGGGTDTQY
TRBV7-9,10,TRBJ2-3,ASSLITDTQY
TRBV14,11,TRBJ2-7,ASSQGHRGEQY
TRBV7-9,13,TRBJ2-1,ASSPAEGQAPRGI
TRBV28,15,TRBJ2-7,ASSPQDRYQSSYEQY
TRBV29-1,14,TRBJ1-4,SVLGQGDATNEKLF
TRBV10-3,11,TRBJ2-5,AISGGTTETQY
TRBV4-2,12,TRBJ1-1,ASSHLGQATEAF
TRBV4-1,14,TRBJ2-7,ASSQSVSGVTYEQY
TRBV6-1,9,TRBJ2-7,ASSAVYEQY
TRBV7-8,11,TRBJ2-4,ASSPNLENIQY
TRBV5-1,11,TRBJ2-4,ASSLDSKNIQY
TRBV9,15,TRBJ2-1,ASGSGLRVTSYNEQF
TRBV9,13,.,ASSVEVGPIYEQY
TRBV5-4,12,TRBJ1-6,ASSLEQANSPLH
TRBV5-1,12,TRBJ2-3,ASTLSGGTDTQY
TRBV7-9,13,TRBJ1-2,ASSLSPGPLDGYT